This is a list of T cell receptor beta chains from one sample in a study of neurological immune-mediated disorders. TCRdb analysed the 5' RACE reads with MiXCR anew, one entry per CDR3 protein. In the table there are about 76,000 distinct CDR3 sequences, approximately 17% of which are singletons. Sequenced input: PBMCs. Receptors originate from a woman aged 40 to 50 in good health. Both conserved end residues are part of each CDR3. The D gene is left open where the match is weak. Only some rows state a clone size, as once, few, many or a class for expanded clones.

V gene	D gene	J gene	clone size	CDR3 protein	CDR3 DNA
TRBV5-1	TRBD2	TRBJ2-1	many	CASSLGTSGYNEQFF	TGCGCCAGCAGCTTGGGGACTAGCGGATACAATGAGCAGTTCTTC
TRBV24-1	-	TRBJ2-6	many	CATSDWGDAGANVLTF	TGTGCCACCAGTGATTGGGGGGACGCTGGGGCCAACGTCCTGACTTTC
TRBV7-2	TRBD1	TRBJ1-3	many	CASSSGTGAGNTIYF	TGTGCCAGCAGCAGCGGGACAGGGGCTGGAAACACCATATATTTT
TRBV5-1	-	TRBJ1-1	many	CASSLGGAENTEAFF	TGCGCCAGCAGCTTGGGCGGGGCGGAAAACACTGAAGCTTTCTTT
TRBV7-2	TRBD1	TRBJ1-4	many	CASSSSSGTGVEEKLFF	TGTGCCAGCAGCTCCTCATCCGGGACAGGTGTAGAGGAAAAACTGTTTTTT
TRBV6-7	-	TRBJ1-4	few	CASRGETNEKLFF	TGTGCCAGCAGGGGAGAAACTAATGAAAAACTGTTTTTT
TRBV21-1	-	TRBJ2-1	many	CARALCPQGHNEQFF	TGTGCCAGAGCCTTGTGCCCCCAGGGGCACAATGAGCAGTTCTTC
TRBV5-1	TRBD1	TRBJ2-5	many	CASSPEGGLLETQYF	TGCGCCAGCAGTCCAGAAGGGGGCCTCCTAGAGACCCAGTACTTC
TRBV10-2	-	TRBJ1-5	many	CASSDGGNQPQHF	TGCGCCAGCAGTGACGGGGGGAATCAGCCCCAGCATTTT
TRBV5-1	-	TRBJ2-6	-	CASSFTTTASRANVLTF	TGCGCCAGCAGCTTTACTACTACAGCCTCTAGGGCCAATGTCCTGACTTTC
TRBV25-1	TRBD1	TRBJ1-5	many	CASSGRTGENQPQHF	TGTGCCAGCAGTGGCAGGACAGGGGAGAATCAGCCCCAGCATTTT
TRBV6-5	TRBD1	TRBJ2-3	many	CASSYSRLGDRPSTDTQYF	TGTGCCAGCAGTTACTCGAGACTCGGGGACAGACCCTCCACAGATACGCAGTATTTT
TRBV20-1	TRBD2	TRBJ2-5	few	CSAYSGSRETQYF	TGCAGTGCTTATAGCGGGAGCAGGGAGACCCAGTACTTC
TRBV5-1	-	TRBJ2-1	many	CASSLVPQRSDEQFF	TGCGCCAGCAGCTTGGTCCCCCAGAGGTCCGATGAGCAGTTCTTC
TRBV5-1	-	TRBJ2-7	-	CASTFRMAYEQYF	TGCGCCAGCACCTTCAGGATGGCCTACGAACAGTACTTC
TRBV7-7	-	TRBJ2-1	once	CASSLGSLRDRNEQFF	TGTGCTAGCAGCTTAGGATCCCTGCGCGATCGCAATGAGCAGTTCTTC
TRBV6-2/TRBV6-3	TRBD1	TRBJ2-7	medium-sized	CASSYSRDRGLHEQYF	TGTGCCAGCAGTTACTCGAGGGACAGGGGGCTCCACGAGCAGTACTTC
TRBV30	-	TRBJ2-5	-	CAWSVPGGTQYF	TGTGCCTGGAGTGTCCCCGGTGGGACCCAGTACTTC
TRBV4-1	-	TRBJ2-5	many	CASSQGGARSETQYF	TGCGCCAGCAGCCAAGGCGGGGCAAGATCCGAGACCCAGTACTTC
TRBV5-5	-	TRBJ1-1	many	CASLLSDTEAFF	TGTGCCAGCTTATTATCCGACACTGAAGCTTTCTTT
TRBV12-3/TRBV12-4	-	TRBJ1-1	many	CASSPQVRSEAFF	TGTGCCAGCAGCCCACAGGTTCGGTCGGAGGCTTTCTTT
TRBV13	-	TRBJ2-3	many	CASSLGETEASPSTDTQYF	TGTGCCAGCAGCTTAGGCGAGACAGAAGCTTCCCCTAGCACAGATACGCAGTATTTT
TRBV19	TRBD1	TRBJ1-1	few	CASSPRDRGFIEAFF	TGTGCCAGTAGTCCTAGGGACAGGGGCTTCATTGAAGCTTTCTTT
TRBV12-3/TRBV12-4	-	TRBJ1-2	many	CASRPPEPNYGYTF	TGTGCCAGCAGGCCCCCCGAACCCAACTATGGCTACACCTTC
TRBV5-1	-	TRBJ1-6	many	CASSFGTSSYNSPLHF	TGCGCCAGCAGCTTTGGGACAAGCTCCTATAATTCACCCCTCCACTTT
TRBV6-5	TRBD2	TRBJ2-1	once	CATGGAKNEQFF	TGTGCCACCGGGGGGGCAAAGAATGAGCAGTTCTTC
TRBV10-3	TRBD2	TRBJ2-3	many	CALRPEISGGAGDTQYF	TGTGCCCTCCGGCCAGAGATTAGCGGGGGGGCGGGAGATACGCAGTATTTT
TRBV4-1	-	TRBJ2-5	once	CASSQDVIGEETQYF	TGCGCCAGCAGCCAAGACGTTATTGGGGAGGAGACCCAGTACTTC
TRBV12-3/TRBV12-4	-	TRBJ2-7	many	CASSFPTDYEQYF	TGTGCCAGCAGTTTTCCCACCGACTACGAGCAGTACTTC
TRBV4-2	TRBD1	TRBJ1-1	many	CASSHTGQGFTEAFF	TGTGCCAGCAGCCACACTGGACAGGGGTTCACTGAAGCTTTCTTT
TRBV30	-	TRBJ1-4	-	CAWKVKEKLFF	TGTGCCTGGAAGGTAAAAGAAAAACTGTTTTTT
TRBV5-1	TRBD1	TRBJ1-2	many	CASSLGTWDRRFYGYTF	TGCGCCAGCAGCTTGGGGACATGGGACAGGCGATTCTATGGCTACACCTTC
TRBV5-1	TRBD1	TRBJ1-6	many	CASSPWTGGNSPLHF	TGCGCCAGCAGCCCCTGGACAGGGGGCAATTCACCCCTCCACTTT